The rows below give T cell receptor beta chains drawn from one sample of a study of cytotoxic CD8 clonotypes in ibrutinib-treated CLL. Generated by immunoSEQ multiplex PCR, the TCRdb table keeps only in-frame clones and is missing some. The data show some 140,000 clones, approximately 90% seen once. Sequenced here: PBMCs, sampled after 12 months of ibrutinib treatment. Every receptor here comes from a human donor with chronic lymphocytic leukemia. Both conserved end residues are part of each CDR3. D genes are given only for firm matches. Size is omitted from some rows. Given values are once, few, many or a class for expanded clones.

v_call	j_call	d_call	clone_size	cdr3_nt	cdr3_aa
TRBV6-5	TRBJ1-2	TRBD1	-	TGTGCCAGCAGTTACTCTGACAGGGGGCTGGGAGGCTACACCTTC	CASSYSDRGLGGYTF
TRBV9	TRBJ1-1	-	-	TGTGCCAGCAGCACGGGACTGGGCATGAACACTGAAGCTTTCTTT	CASSTGLGMNTEAFF
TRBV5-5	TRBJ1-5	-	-	TGTGCCAGCAGCTCCCGTAGCAATCAGCCCCAGCATTTT	CASSSRSNQPQHF
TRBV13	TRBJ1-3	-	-	TGTGCCAGCAGCTTTTCAGGAAACACCATATATTTT	CASSFSGNTIYF
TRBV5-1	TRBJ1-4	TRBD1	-	TGCGCCAGCAGCTTTACAGGGGGCTCTAATGAAAAACTGTTTTTT	CASSFTGGSNEKLFF
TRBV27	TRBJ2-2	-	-	TGTGCCAGCGCGAACACCGGGGAGCTGTTTTTT	CASANTGELFF
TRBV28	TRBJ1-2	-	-	TGTGCCAGCAGTTTACGCTTCTCAGGGGCCTATGGCTACACCTTC	CASSLRFSGAYGYTF
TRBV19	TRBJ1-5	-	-	TGTGCCAGTACTCAGGGCTGGGATCAGCCCCAGCATTTT	CASTQGWDQPQHF
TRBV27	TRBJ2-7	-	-	TGTGCCAGCAGTTTAGGGGACAAAGGCCGCTACGAGCAGTACTTC	CASSLGDKGRYEQYF
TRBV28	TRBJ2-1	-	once	TGTGCCAGCAGTTTGGCCGCCAGCTCCTACAATGAGCAGTTCTTC	CASSLAASSYNEQFF
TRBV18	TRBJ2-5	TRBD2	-	TGTGCCAGCTCCACCACCTCAGCGGGACTAGAGACCCAGTACTTC	CASSTTSAGLETQYF
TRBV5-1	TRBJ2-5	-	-	TGCGCCAGCAGCCTGGGTGGGAACCAAGAGACCCAGTACTTC	CASSLGGNQETQYF
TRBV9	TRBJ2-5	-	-	TGTGCCAGCAGCGTAGCTGAGGGAAAACGGCGGTACTTC	CASSVAEGKRRYF
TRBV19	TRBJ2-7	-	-	TGTGCCAGTAGTATGGGACTTACCTACGAGCAGTACTTC	CASSMGLTYEQYF
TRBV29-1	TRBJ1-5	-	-	TGCAGCGTTGCCGGGTACGGTCAGCCCCAGCATTTT	CSVAGYGQPQHF
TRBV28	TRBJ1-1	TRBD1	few	TGTGCCAGCAGCCCGGGACAGGGGGCAAACACTGAAGCTTTCTTT	CASSPGQGANTEAFF
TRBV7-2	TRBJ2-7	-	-	TGTGCCAGCAGCCCCCCGGGCGCGGGAAACTACGAGCAGTACTTC	CASSPPGAGNYEQYF
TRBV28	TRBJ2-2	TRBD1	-	TGTGCCAGCAGTTTAACGGGACAGGGGGAGCTGTTTTTT	CASSLTGQGELFF
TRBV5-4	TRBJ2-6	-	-	TGTGCCAGCAGCACGAGGAGCGGCTCTGGGGCCAACGTCCTGACTTTC	CASSTRSGSGANVLTF
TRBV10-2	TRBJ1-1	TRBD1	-	TGCGCCAGCAGTGTCCGAGGGGGCGGTTGGACTGAAGCTTTCTTT	CASSVRGGGWTEAFF